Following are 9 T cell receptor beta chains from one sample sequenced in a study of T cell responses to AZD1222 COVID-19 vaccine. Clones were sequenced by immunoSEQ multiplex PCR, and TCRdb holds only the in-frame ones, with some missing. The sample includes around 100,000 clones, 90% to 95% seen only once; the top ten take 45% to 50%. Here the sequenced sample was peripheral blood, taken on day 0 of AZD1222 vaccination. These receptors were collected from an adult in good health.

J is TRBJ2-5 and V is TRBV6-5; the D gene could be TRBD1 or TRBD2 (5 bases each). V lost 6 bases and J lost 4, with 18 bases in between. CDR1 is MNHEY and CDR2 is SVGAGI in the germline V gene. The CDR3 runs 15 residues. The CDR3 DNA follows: TGTGCCAGCAGCTCCGGGACCGCCGGGCCAGAGACCCAGTACTTC. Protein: CASSSGTAGPETQYF.

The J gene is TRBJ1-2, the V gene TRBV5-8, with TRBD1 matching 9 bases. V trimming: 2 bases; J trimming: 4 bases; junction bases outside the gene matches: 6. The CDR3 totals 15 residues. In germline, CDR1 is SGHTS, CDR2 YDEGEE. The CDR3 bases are TGTGCCAGCAGCTTTGGGACAGGGAGGATCTATGGCTACACCTTC. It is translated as CASSFGTGRIYGYTF.

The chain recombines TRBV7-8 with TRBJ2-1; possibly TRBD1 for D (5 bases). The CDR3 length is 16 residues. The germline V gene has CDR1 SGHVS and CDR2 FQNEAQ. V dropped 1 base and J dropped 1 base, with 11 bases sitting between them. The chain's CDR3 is CASSLEGVTSYNEQFF. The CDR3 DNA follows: TGTGCCAGCAGCTTAGAAGGGGTTACGTCCTACAATGAGCAGTTCTTC.

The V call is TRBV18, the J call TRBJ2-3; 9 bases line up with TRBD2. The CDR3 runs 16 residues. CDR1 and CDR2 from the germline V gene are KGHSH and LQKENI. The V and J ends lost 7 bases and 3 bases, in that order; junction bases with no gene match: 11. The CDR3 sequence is CASFHRGRAYTDTQYF. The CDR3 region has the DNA TGTGCCAGCTTCCACCGCGGGAGGGCCTATACAGATACGCAGTATTTT.

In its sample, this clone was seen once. DNA for the CDR3: TGTGCCACCAGTGCCACTAGGCCCGGCGATGAGCAGTTCTTC. It yields the protein CATSATRPGDEQFF. V gene TRBV24-1 combines with J gene TRBJ2-1, with D perhaps TRBD2 (5 bases). Trimming left V 5 bases short and J 8 bases short, with 15 bases between. Germline V gene lookup returns CDR1 KGHDR and CDR2 SFDVKD. The CDR3 has 14 amino acids.

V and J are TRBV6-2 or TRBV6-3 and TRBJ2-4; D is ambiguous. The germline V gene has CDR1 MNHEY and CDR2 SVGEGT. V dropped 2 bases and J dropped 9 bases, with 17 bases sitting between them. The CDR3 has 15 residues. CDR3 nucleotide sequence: TGTGCCAGCAGTTACAGGAACTCGCCCAGTGGCATTCAGTACTTC. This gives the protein CASSYRNSPSGIQYF.

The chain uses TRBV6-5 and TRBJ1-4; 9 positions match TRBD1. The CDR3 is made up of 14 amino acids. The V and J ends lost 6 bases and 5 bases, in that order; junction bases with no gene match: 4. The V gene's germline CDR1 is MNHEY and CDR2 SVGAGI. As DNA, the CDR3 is TGTGCCAGCAGGGGACAGGGAGGGAATGAAAAACTGTTTTTT. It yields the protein CASRGQGGNEKLFF.

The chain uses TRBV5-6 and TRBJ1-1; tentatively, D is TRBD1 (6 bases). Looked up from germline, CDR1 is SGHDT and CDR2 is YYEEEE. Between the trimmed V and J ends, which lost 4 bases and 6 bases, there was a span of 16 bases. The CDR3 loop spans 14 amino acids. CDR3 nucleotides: TGTGCCAGCAGCGCGGACAGAAGTAGGCCTGAAGCTTTCTTT. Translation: CASSADRSRPEAFF. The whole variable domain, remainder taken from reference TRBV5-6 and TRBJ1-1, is DAGVTQSPTHLIKTRGQQVTLRCSPKSGHDTVSWYQQALGQGPQFIFQYYEEEERQRGNFPDRFSGHQFPNYSSELNVNALLLGDSALYLCASSADRSRPEAFFGQGTRLTVV.

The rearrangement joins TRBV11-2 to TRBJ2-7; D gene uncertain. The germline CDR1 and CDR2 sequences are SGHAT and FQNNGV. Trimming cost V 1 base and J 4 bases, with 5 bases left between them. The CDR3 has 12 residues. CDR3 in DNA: TGTGCCAGCAGCTTAGCGGGTTACGAGCAGTACTTC. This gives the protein CASSLAGYEQYF.